The entry below describes one T cell receptor (beta chain). The data originate from a study of blood T cell repertoires in COVID-19. Across the whole study: Some COVID-19 samples were acute and others convalescent; all came from the United States, Italy and Spain. Nucleic acid was either cDNA or gDNA, and it came from T cells, B-cell-depleted T cells, or PBMCs.

In the original processing: The assay estimated nucleated cells by amplifying reference gene primers. Libraries were prepared by immunoSEQ multiplex PCR; TCRdb keeps only in-frame clonotypes and omits some of them. V and J calls and clone size are as listed in that table; D and trimming were resolved from the DNA. The sample holds approximately 45,000 clones, 87% seen once. J gave up 7 bases and V 4 bases, and 6 bases lay outside the gene matches. The CDR3 length is 13 residues. CDR1 is SGHAT and CDR2 is FQNNGV in the germline V gene. The chain couples TRBV11-2 to TRBJ1-1, with TRBD1 identical over 7 bases. Sequencing was carried out using peripheral blood. The clonotype was recovered from a human donor in a cohort sampled during active COVID-19. This chain's CDR3 is CASSSQTGLEAFF. CDR3 nucleotide sequence: TGTGCCAGCAGCTCCCAGACAGGGCTTGAAGCTTTCTTT.